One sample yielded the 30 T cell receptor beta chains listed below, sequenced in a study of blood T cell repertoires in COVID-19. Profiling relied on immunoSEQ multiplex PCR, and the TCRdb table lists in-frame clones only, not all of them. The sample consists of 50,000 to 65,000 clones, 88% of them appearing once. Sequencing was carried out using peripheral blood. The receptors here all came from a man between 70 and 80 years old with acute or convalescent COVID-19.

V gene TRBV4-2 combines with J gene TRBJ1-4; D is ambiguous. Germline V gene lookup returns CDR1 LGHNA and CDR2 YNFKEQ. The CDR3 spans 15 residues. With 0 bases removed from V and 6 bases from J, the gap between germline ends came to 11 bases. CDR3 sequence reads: CASSQDTAGYEKLFF. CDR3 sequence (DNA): TGTGCCAGCAGCCAAGATACGGCGGGGTATGAAAAACTGTTTTTT.

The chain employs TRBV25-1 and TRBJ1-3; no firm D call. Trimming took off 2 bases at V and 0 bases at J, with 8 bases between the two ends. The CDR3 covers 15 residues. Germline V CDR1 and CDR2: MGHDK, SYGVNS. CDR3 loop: CASSEHTSSGNTIYF. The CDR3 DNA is TGTGCCAGCAGTGAACACACCAGCTCTGGAAACACCATATATTTT.

The CDR3 DNA sequence: TGTGCCAGCAGCTACCGGACAGGCCCCGCGGACCTCTATGGCTACACCTTC. Amino acids: CASSYRTGPADLYGYTF. The chain joins TRBV7-8 to TRBJ1-2; 7 bases line up with TRBD1. There are 17 residues in the CDR3. Germline values: CDR1 SGHVS, CDR2 FQNEAQ. Unmatched junction bases numbered 15, after V lost 4 bases and J lost 4 bases.

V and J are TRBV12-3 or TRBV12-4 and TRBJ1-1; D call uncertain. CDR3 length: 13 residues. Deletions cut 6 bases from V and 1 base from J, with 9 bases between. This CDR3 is CASSSDTNTEAFF. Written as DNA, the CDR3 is TGTGCCAGCAGCTCAGACACGAACACTGAAGCTTTCTTT.

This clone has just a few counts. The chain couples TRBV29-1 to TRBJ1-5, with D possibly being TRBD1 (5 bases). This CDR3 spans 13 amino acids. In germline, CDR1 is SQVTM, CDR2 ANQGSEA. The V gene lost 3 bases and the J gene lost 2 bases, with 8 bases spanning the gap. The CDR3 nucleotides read TGCAGCGTTGAGCAGGGTGGCAATCAGCCCCAGCATTTT. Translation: CSVEQGGNQPQHF. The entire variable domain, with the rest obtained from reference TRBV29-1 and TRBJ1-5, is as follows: SAVISQKPSRDICQRGTSLTIQCQVDSQVTMMFWYRQQPGQSLTLIATANQGSEATYESGFVIDKFPISRPNLTFSTLTVSNMSPEDSSIYLCSVEQGGNQPQHFGDGTRLSIL.

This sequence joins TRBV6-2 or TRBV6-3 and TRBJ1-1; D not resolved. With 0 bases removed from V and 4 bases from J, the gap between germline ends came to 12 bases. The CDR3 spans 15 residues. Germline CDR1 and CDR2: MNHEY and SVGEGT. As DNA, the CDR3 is TGTGCCAGCAGTTACTCGGGGTCGGAGGGCACTGAAGCTTTCTTT. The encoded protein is CASSYSGSEGTEAFF.

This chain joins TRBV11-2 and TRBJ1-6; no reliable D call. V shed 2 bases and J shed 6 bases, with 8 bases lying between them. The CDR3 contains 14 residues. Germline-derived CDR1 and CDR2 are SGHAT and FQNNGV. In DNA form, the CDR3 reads TGTGCCAGCAGCTTACGGCAGGTTAATTCACCCCTCCACTTT. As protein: CASSLRQVNSPLHF.

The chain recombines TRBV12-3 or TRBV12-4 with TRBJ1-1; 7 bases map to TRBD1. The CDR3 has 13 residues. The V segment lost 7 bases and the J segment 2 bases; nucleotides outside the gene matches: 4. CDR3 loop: CASNDRVNTEAFF. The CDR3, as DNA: TGTGCCAGCAATGACAGGGTCAACACTGAAGCTTTCTTT.

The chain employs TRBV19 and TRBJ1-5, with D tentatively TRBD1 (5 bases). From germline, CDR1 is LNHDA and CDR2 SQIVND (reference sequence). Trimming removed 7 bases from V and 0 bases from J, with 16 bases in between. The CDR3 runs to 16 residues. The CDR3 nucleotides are TGTGCCAGTACCATCACAGGCGCTTATAGCAATCAGCCCCAGCATTTT. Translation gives CASTITGAYSNQPQHF.

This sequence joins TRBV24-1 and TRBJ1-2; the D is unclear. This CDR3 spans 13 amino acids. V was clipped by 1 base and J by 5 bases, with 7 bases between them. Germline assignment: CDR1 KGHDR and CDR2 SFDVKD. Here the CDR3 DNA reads TGTGCCACCAGTGATTTCGGCGGTTATGGCTACACCTTC. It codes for CATSDFGGYGYTF.

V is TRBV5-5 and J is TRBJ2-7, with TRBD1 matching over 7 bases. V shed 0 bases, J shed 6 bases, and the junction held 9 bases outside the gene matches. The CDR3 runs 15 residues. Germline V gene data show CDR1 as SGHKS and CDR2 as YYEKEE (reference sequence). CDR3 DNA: TGTGCCAGCAGCTTGGGAACAGGGGCGTCCCTCGAGCAGTACTTC. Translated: CASSLGTGASLEQYF.

In DNA, the CDR3 is TGCGCCAGCGCCCCCTCGAAGGGGGCCCTGTACTTC. This codes for CASAPSKGALYF. The chain combines TRBV5-1 with TRBJ2-7, with 7 bases that match TRBD1. Germline loops: CDR1 SGHRS, CDR2 YFSETQ. The CDR3 contains 12 residues. V dropped 7 bases and J dropped 12; count of bases not matched to a gene: 13.

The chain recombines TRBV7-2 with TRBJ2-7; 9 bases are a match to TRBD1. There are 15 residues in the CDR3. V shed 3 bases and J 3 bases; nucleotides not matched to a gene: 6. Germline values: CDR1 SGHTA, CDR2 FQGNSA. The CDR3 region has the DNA TGTGCCAGCAGCTTCGGCGCGACAGGGGGCTACGAGCAGTACTTC. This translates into CASSFGATGGYEQYF.

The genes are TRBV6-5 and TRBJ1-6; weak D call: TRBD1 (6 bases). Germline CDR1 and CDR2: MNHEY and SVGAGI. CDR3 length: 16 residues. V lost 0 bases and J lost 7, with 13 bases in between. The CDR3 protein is CASSYSGGQFNSPLHF. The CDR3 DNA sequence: TGTGCCAGCAGTTACTCGGGTGGACAGTTCAATTCACCCCTCCACTTT.

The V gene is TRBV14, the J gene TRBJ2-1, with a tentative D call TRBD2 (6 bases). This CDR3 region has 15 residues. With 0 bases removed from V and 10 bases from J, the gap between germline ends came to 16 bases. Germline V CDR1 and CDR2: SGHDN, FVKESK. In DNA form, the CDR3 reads TGTGCCAGCAGCCAAGAGTGGCTAGCGAATTCCGAGCAGTTCTTC. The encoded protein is CASSQEWLANSEQFF.

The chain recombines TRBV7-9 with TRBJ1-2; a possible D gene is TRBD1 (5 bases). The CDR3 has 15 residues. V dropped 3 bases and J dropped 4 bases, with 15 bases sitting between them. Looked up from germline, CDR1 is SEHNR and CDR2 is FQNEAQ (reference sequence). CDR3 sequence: CASSFPPTEGYGYTF. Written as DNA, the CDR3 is TGTGCCAGCAGCTTCCCTCCGACAGAAGGCTATGGCTACACCTTC.

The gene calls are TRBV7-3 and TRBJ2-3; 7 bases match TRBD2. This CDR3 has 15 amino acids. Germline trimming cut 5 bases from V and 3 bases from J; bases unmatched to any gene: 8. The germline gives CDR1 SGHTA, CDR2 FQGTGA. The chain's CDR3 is CASSPWGGATDTQYF. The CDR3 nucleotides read TGTGCCAGCAGCCCCTGGGGAGGGGCAACAGATACGCAGTATTTT. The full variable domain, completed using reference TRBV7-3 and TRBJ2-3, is GAGVSQTPSNKVTEKGKYVELRCDPISGHTALYWYRQSLGQGPEFLIYFQGTGAADDSGLPNDRFFAVRPEGSVSTLKIQRTERGDSAVYLCASSPWGGATDTQYFGPGTRLTVL.

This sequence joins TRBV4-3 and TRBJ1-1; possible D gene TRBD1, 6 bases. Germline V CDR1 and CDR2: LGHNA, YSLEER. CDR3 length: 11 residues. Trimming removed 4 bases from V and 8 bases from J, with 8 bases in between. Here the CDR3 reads CASSLGTEAFF. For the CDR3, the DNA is TGCGCCAGCAGCCTTGGGACAGAAGCTTTCTTT.

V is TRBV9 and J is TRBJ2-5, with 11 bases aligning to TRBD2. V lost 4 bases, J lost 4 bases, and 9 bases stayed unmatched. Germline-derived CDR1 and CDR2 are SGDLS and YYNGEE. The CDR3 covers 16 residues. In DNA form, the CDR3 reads TGTGCCAGCAGCCACAATAGCGGGGGGGCCCGAGAGACCCAGTACTTC. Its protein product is CASSHNSGGARETQYF.

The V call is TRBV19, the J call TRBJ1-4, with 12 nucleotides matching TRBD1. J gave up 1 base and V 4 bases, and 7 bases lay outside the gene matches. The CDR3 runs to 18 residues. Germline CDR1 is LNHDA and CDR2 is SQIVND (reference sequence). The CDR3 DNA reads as TGTGCCAGTAGTACCCGGGACAGGGGGCGCCGAACTAATGAAAAACTGTTTTTT. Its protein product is CASSTRDRGRRTNEKLFF. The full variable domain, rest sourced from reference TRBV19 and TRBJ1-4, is DGGITQSPKYLFRKEGQNVTLSCEQNLNHDAMYWYRQDPGQGLRLIYYSQIVNDFQKGDIAEGYSVSREKKESFPLTVTSAQKNPTAFYLCASSTRDRGRRTNEKLFFGSGTQLSVL.

The CDR3 DNA sequence: TGCGCCAGCAGCCGGGGACTAGCGGTCTACAATGAGCAGTTCTTC. Protein: CASSRGLAVYNEQFF. The chain uses TRBV4-1 and TRBJ2-1; 11 nucleotides line up with TRBD2. CDR3 size: 15 residues. Germline loops: CDR1 MGHRA, CDR2 YSYEKL. V lost 4 bases, J lost 3 bases, and 2 bases stayed unmatched.

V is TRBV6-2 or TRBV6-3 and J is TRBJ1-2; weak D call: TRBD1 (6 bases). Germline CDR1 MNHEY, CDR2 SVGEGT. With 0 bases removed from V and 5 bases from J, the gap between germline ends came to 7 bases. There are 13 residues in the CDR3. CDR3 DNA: TGTGCCAGCAGTTACTCGAGGGGGTATGGCTACACCTTC. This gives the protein CASSYSRGYGYTF.

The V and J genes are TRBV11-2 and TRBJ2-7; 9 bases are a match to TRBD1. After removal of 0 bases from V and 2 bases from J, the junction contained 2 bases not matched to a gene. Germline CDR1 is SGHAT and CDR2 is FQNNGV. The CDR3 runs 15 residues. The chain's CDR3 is CASSLEDRGPYEQYF. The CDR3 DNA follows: TGTGCCAGCAGCTTAGAGGACAGGGGCCCCTACGAGCAGTACTTC.

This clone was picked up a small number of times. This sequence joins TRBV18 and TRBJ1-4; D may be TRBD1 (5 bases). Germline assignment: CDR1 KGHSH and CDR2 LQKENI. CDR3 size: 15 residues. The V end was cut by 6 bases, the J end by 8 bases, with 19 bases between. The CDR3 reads CASSHNNPPGEKLFF. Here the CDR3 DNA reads TGTGCCAGCTCCCACAACAACCCTCCAGGGGAAAAACTGTTTTTT.

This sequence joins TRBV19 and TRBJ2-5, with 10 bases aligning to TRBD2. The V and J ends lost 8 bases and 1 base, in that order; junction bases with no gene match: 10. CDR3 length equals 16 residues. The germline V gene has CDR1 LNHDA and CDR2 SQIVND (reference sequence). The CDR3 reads CASSPGVAGGQETQYF. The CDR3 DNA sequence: TGTGCCAGTTCTCCGGGAGTAGCGGGGGGCCAAGAGACCCAGTACTTC.

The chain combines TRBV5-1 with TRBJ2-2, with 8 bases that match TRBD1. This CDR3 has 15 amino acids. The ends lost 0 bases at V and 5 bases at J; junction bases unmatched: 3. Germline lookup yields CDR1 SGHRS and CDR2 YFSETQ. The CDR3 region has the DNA TGCGCCAGCAGCTTGGGGACAGGGAGAACCGGGGAGCTGTTTTTT. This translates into CASSLGTGRTGELFF.

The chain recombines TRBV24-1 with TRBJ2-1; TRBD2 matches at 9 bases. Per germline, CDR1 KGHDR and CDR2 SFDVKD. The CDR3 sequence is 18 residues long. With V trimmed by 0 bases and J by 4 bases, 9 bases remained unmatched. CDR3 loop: CATSDLRLAGLHYNEQFF. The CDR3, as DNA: TGTGCCACCAGTGATTTGCGGCTAGCGGGGCTCCATTACAATGAGCAGTTCTTC.

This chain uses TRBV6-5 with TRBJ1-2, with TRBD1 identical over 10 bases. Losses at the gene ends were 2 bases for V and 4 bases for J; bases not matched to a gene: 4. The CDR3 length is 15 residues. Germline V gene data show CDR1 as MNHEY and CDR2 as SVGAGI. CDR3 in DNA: TGTGCCAGCAGTTACCGGGACAGGGGCGTCTATGGCTACACCTTC. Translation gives CASSYRDRGVYGYTF.

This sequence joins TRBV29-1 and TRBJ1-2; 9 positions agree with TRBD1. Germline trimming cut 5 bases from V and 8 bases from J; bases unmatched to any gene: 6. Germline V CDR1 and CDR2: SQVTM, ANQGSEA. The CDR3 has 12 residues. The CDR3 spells CSVLDRGSGYTF. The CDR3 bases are TGCAGCGTTTTGGACAGGGGCAGCGGCTACACCTTC.

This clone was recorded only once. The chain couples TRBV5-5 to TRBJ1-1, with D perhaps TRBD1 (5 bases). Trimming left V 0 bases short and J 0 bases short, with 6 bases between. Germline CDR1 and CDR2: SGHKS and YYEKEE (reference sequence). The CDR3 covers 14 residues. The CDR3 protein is CASSLDRMNTEAFF. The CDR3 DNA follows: TGTGCCAGCAGCTTGGACAGGATGAACACTGAAGCTTTCTTT.